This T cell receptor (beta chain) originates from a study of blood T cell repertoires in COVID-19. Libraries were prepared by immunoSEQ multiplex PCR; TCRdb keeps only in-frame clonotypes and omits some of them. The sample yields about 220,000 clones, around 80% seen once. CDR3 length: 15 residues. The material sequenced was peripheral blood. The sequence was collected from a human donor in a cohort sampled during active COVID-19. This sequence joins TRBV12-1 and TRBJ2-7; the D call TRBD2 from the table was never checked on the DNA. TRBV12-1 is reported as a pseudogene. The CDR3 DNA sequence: TGTGCCAGCAGCTTTCAACTCCGAGAGGCCTACGAGCAGTACTTC. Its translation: CASSFQLREAYEQYF.